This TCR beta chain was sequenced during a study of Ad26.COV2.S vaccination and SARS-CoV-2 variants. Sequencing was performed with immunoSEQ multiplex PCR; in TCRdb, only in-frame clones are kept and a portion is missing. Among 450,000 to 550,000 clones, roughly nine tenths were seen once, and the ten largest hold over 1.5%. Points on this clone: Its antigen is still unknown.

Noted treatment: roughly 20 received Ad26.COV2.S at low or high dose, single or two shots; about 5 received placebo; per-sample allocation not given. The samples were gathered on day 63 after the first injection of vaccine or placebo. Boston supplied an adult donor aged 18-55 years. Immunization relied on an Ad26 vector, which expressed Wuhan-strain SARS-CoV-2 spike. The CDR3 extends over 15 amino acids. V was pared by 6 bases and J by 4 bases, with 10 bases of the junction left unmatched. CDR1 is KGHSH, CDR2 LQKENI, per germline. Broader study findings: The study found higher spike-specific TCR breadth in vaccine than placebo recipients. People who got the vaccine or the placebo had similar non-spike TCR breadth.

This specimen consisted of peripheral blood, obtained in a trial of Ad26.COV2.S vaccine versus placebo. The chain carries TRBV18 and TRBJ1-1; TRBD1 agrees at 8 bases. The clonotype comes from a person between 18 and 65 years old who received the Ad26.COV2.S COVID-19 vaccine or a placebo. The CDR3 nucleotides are TGTGCCAGCTCCCCGGACAGGGTCGGCAGCACTGAAGCTTTCTTT. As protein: CASSPDRVGSTEAFF.